This TCR beta chain was profiled in a study of T cells expressing NK-cell markers. Study information: The authors derived TCR beta repertoires from sorted CD3+CD56+NKG2C+, CD3+CD56+NKG2C- and CD3+CD56-NKG2C+ T cells.

Study-wide findings and caveats: The leading position in the CD3+CD56-NKG2C+ fraction of four donors also went to these clonotypes. Clones of NKG2C+ T cells that had expanded were of unclear HCMV specificity. Of the CD8+ T cell pool in five or six donors, roughly 1.0-8% was accounted for by dominant NKG2C+ clonotypes.

A word on this clonotype: Its antigen is not identified.

TCRdb re-called the 5' RACE reads; every CDR3 protein appears as one record, without DNA. Recorded here are some 460,000 distinct CDR3 sequences; the top ten clones represent approximately 1.5%. The material sequenced was blood T cells: a sorted CD56 or NKG2C T cell subset, CD4+ or CD8+ T cells, or bulk PBMC T cells (not recorded which). The sequence was obtained from a woman aged 45 to 65 in good health.

CDR3 residues: CASSYSRVSTANTIYF. V and J are TRBV6-5 and TRBJ1-3. The germline V gene encodes CDR1 MNHEY and CDR2 SVGAGI. CDR3 length: 16 amino acids.